The rows below give T cell receptor beta chains drawn from one sample of a study of blood T cell repertoires in COVID-19. Libraries were prepared by immunoSEQ multiplex PCR; TCRdb keeps only in-frame clonotypes and omits some of them. The data hold under 250,000 clones, with about nine tenths observed a single time. What was sequenced was peripheral blood. Source of these receptors: a man aged 55 to 69 who had recovered from COVID-19. Each CDR3 is given with its conserved first and last residue. A D gene is named only where the DNA matches it firmly. The size entry is marked missing in some rows and otherwise reads once, few, many or a size class.

D gene: NA
clone size: NA
J gene: TRBJ1-5
V gene: TRBV5-1
CDR3 DNA: TGCGCCAGCACCCGAGAAGTGGGGGCTAATCAGCCCCAGCATTTT
CDR3 protein: CASTREVGANQPQHF

D gene: NA
clone size: NA
J gene: TRBJ2-7
V gene: TRBV6-5
CDR3 DNA: TGTGCCAGCAGTTCGTCTAGGGGCTACGAGCAGTACTTC
CDR3 protein: CASSSSRGYEQYF

D gene: TRBD1
clone size: NA
J gene: TRBJ1-2
V gene: TRBV5-5
CDR3 DNA: TGTGCCAGCAGCTTGGCCCAGGGGGAATATAACTATGGCTACACCTTC
CDR3 protein: CASSLAQGEYNYGYTF

D gene: NA
clone size: NA
J gene: TRBJ1-2
V gene: TRBV6-5
CDR3 DNA: TGTGCCAGCAGAAGCGGACTGGTCTTGGGCGGCTACACCTTC
CDR3 protein: CASRSGLVLGGYTF

D gene: NA
clone size: NA
J gene: TRBJ2-1
V gene: TRBV3-1/TRBV3-2
CDR3 DNA: TGTGCCAGCAGCCAAGGGAGGATGGTGGGCAATGAGCAGTTCTTC
CDR3 protein: CASSQGRMVGNEQFF

D gene: TRBD2
clone size: NA
J gene: TRBJ2-2
V gene: TRBV6-2/TRBV6-3
CDR3 DNA: TGTGCCAGCAGTTCTAGCGGGAGTAACGGGGAGCTGTTTTTT
CDR3 protein: CASSSSGSNGELFF

D gene: TRBD1
clone size: NA
J gene: TRBJ1-1
V gene: TRBV18
CDR3 DNA: TGTGCCAGCTCACCACCAGGGGGCCGAAGAGAGTACACTGAAGCTTTCTTT
CDR3 protein: CASSPPGGRREYTEAFF

D gene: NA
clone size: few
J gene: TRBJ2-5
V gene: TRBV21-1
CDR3 DNA: TGTGCCAGCAGGAGAACAGCGGGGGGTTCCCAAGAGACCCAGTACTTC
CDR3 protein: CASRRTAGGSQETQYF

D gene: TRBD2
clone size: once
J gene: TRBJ2-7
V gene: TRBV19
CDR3 DNA: TGTGCCAGTAGTATAGATCGGTCGACTAGCGGGAGCGGGGAGCAGTACTTC
CDR3 protein: CASSIDRSTSGSGEQYF

D gene: NA
clone size: NA
J gene: TRBJ1-1
V gene: TRBV11-3
CDR3 DNA: TGTGCCAGCAGTGTTAGGGGTGTGGCTGAAGCTTTCTTT
CDR3 protein: CASSVRGVAEAFF

D gene: TRBD1
clone size: NA
J gene: TRBJ1-1
V gene: TRBV2
CDR3 DNA: TGTGCCAGCGCCCGGGACAGGGAGACTGAAGCTTTCTTT
CDR3 protein: CASARDRETEAFF

D gene: NA
clone size: NA
J gene: TRBJ1-6
V gene: TRBV28
CDR3 DNA: TGTGCCAGTTGGAGGGATTCACCCCTCCACTTT
CDR3 protein: CASWRDSPLHF

D gene: TRBD2
clone size: NA
J gene: TRBJ2-1
V gene: TRBV7-2
CDR3 DNA: TGTGCCAGCAGATTTACTAGCGGCTCCTACAATGAGCAGTTCTTC
CDR3 protein: CASRFTSGSYNEQFF

D gene: NA
clone size: NA
J gene: TRBJ2-3
V gene: TRBV7-8
CDR3 DNA: TGTGCCAGCAGCACGTACAGAGTCAGCACAGATACGCAGTATTTT
CDR3 protein: CASSTYRVSTDTQYF

D gene: NA
clone size: NA
J gene: TRBJ1-1
V gene: TRBV18
CDR3 DNA: TGTGCCAGCTCACCCCGAGGCCAGGGGATTTTGAACACTGAAGCTTTCTTT
CDR3 protein: CASSPRGQGILNTEAFF

D gene: TRBD1
clone size: NA
J gene: TRBJ2-5
V gene: TRBV15
CDR3 DNA: TGTGCCACCAGCCCGACAGGGAAGAAGGGAGAGACCCAGTACTTC
CDR3 protein: CATSPTGKKGETQYF

D gene: TRBD2
clone size: NA
J gene: TRBJ2-3
V gene: TRBV5-1
CDR3 DNA: TGCGCCAGCAGCTTGGCGGCTAGCGGGAGCACAGATACGCAGTATTTT
CDR3 protein: CASSLAASGSTDTQYF

D gene: NA
clone size: NA
J gene: TRBJ2-2
V gene: TRBV21-1
CDR3 DNA: TGTGCCAGCAGCCTTCTTTCACAGGGGTGGGCCGGGGAGCTGTTTTTT
CDR3 protein: CASSLLSQGWAGELFF

D gene: NA
clone size: few
J gene: TRBJ1-1
V gene: TRBV6-2/TRBV6-3
CDR3 DNA: TGTGCCAGCAGTTACTTGACAATGAACACTGAAGCTTTCTTT
CDR3 protein: CASSYLTMNTEAFF

D gene: TRBD1
clone size: once
J gene: TRBJ1-1
V gene: TRBV10-3
CDR3 DNA: TGTGCCATCAGTGACCCCAGGACAGGAGTGAGCACTGAAGCTTTCTTT
CDR3 protein: CAISDPRTGVSTEAFF

D gene: NA
clone size: NA
J gene: TRBJ1-4
V gene: TRBV6-2/TRBV6-3
CDR3 DNA: TGTGCCAGCAGTTACTCCGAAGAGTCGATAAATGAAAAACTGTTTTTT
CDR3 protein: CASSYSEESINEKLFF

D gene: TRBD1
clone size: NA
J gene: TRBJ2-2
V gene: TRBV7-2
CDR3 DNA: TGTGCCAGCAGCACCCAGACAGGGGGGGAAGGGGAGCTGTTTTTT
CDR3 protein: CASSTQTGGEGELFF

D gene: NA
clone size: NA
J gene: TRBJ2-5
V gene: TRBV27
CDR3 DNA: TGTGCCAGCAGTTACGGAGAGACCCAGTACTTC
CDR3 protein: CASSYGETQYF

D gene: TRBD1
clone size: NA
J gene: TRBJ1-2
V gene: TRBV25-1
CDR3 DNA: TGTGCCAGCAGTGCGAGGACAGGGGATGGCTACACCTTC
CDR3 protein: CASSARTGDGYTF

D gene: NA
clone size: NA
J gene: TRBJ1-5
V gene: TRBV10-3
CDR3 DNA: TGTGCCATCAGTGAGTCAGGGAGGGGTAATCAGCCCCAGCATTTT
CDR3 protein: CAISESGRGNQPQHF

D gene: TRBD1
clone size: few
J gene: TRBJ1-5
V gene: TRBV30
CDR3 DNA: TGTGCCTGGAGCGGACAGGGGCTTTTGAATCAGCCCCAGCATTTT
CDR3 protein: CAWSGQGLLNQPQHF

D gene: NA
clone size: NA
J gene: TRBJ1-5
V gene: TRBV30
CDR3 DNA: TGTGCCTGGAGTGTACCGCGGGGGGGACTGCAGCCCCAGCATTTT
CDR3 protein: CAWSVPRGGLQPQHF